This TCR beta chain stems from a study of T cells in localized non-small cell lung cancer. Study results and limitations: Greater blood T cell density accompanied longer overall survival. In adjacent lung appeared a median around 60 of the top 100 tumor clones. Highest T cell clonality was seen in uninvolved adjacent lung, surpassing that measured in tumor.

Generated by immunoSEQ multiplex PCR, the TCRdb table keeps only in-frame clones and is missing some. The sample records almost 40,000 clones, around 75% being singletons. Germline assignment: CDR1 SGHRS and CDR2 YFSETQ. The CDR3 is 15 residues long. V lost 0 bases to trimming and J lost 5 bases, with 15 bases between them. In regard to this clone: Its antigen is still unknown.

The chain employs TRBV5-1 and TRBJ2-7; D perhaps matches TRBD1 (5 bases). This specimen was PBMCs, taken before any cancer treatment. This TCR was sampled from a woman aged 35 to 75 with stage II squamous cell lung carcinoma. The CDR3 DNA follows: TGCGCCAGCAGCTTGGCCGCGGCAGGGTTGGACGAGCAGTACTTC. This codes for CASSLAAAGLDEQYF. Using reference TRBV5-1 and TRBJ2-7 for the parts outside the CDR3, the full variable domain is KAGVTQTPRYLIKTRGQQVTLSCSPISGHRSVSWYQQTPGQGLQFLFEYFSETQRNKGNFPGRFSGRQFSNSRSEMNVSTLELGDSALYLCASSLAAAGLDEQYFGPGTRLTVT.